The T cell receptor (beta chain) described here comes from a study of blood T cell repertoires in COVID-19. Recruits, aged about 18 to 95 years, lived in about two dozen US areas. Assignment of participants to cohorts was predicated upon participant-reported clinical history. The germline V gene encodes CDR1 SGHTS and CDR2 YDEGEE. V was clipped by 4 bases and J by 4 bases, with 11 bases between them. The length of the CDR3 is 13 residues. In the original processing: Reference gene primers were amplified, and this amplification served to estimate nucleated cell counts. Only in-frame clones appear in the TCRdb table, and some are missing; sequencing was by immunoSEQ multiplex PCR. V and J calls and clone size are as listed in that table; D and trimming were resolved from the DNA. Among approximately 200,000 clones listed, around 90% were seen once.

The sequencing sample was made of PBMCs or T cells enriched from blood (not recorded which). This TCR came from a woman younger than 45 who had recovered from COVID-19. V is TRBV5-8 and J is TRBJ1-2; D unresolved. The CDR3 DNA sequence: TGTGCCAGCAGCAACGTCGGGTTCTATGGCTACACCTTC. Translating gives CASSNVGFYGYTF.